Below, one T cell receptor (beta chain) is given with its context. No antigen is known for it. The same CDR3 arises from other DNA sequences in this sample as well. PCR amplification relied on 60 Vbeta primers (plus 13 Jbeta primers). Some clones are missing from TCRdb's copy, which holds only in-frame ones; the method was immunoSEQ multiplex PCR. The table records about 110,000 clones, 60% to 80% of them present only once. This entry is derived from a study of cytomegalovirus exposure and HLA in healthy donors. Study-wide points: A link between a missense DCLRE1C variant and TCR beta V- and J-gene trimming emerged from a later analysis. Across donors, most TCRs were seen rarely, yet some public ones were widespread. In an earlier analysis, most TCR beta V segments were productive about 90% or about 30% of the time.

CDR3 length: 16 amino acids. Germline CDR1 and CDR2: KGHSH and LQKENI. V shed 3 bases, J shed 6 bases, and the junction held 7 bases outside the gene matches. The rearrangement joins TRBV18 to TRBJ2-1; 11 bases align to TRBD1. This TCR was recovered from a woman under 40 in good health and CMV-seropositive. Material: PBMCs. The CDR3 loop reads CASSPFGQGASNEQFF. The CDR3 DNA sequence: TGTGCCAGCTCACCTTTCGGACAGGGGGCCTCCAATGAGCAGTTCTTC.